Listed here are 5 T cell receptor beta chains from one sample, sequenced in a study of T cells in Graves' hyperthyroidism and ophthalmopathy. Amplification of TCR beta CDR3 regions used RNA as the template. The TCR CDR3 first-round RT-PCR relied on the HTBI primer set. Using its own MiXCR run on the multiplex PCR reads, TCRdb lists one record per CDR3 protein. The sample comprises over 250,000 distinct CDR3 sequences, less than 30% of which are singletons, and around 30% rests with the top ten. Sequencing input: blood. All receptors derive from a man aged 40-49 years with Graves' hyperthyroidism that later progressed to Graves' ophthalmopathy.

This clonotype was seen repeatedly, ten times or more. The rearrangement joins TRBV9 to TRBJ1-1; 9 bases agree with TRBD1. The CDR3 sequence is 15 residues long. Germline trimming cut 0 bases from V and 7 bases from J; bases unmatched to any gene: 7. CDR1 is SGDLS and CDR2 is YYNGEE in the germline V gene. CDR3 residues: CASSVDDRGRNEAFF. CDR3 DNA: TGTGCCAGCAGCGTAGACGACAGGGGGAGGAATGAAGCTTTCTTT.

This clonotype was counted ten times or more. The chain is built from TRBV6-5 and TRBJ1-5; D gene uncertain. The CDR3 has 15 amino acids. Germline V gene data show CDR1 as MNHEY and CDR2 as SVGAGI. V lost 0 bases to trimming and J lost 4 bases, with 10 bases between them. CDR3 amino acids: CASSYSASDNQPQHF. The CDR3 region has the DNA TGTGCCAGCAGTTACTCGGCCAGCGATAATCAGCCCCAGCATTTT.

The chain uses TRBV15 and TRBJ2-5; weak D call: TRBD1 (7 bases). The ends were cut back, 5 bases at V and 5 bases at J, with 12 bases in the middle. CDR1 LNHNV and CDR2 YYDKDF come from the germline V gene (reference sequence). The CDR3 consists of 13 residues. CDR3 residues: CATSQGGRETQYF. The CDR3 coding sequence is TGTGCCACCAGCCAGGGGGGCCGGGAGACCCAGTACTTC.

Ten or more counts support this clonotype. CDR3 region: CASSPGLAGNSGANVLTF. In nucleotides, the CDR3 is TGTGCCAGCAGTCCAGGACTAGCGGGGAACTCTGGGGCCAACGTCCTGACTTTC. The rearrangement joins TRBV28 to TRBJ2-6; TRBD2 aligns across 12 bases. This CDR3 is 18 amino acids long. CDR1 and CDR2 from the germline V gene are MDHEN and SYDVKM. The J segment lost 0 bases and the V segment lost 5 bases, leaving 5 bases of the junction unmatched.

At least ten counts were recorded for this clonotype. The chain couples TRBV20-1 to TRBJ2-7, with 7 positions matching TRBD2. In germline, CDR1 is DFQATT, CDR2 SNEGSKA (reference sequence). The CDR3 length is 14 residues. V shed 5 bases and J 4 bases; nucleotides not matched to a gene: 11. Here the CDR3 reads CSAVPGTTVYEQYF. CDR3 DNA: TGCAGTGCTGTACCCGGGACTACCGTATACGAGCAGTACTTC.